What follows are 13 T cell receptor beta chains derived from one specimen sequenced in a study of shared clonotypes between healthy human individuals. The assay was immunoSEQ multiplex PCR, and TCRdb's table has in-frame clones only and misses some. The profile shows roughly 2.2 million clones, 85% to 95% of them singletons. The material sequenced was naive CD4+ T cells from PBMCs. Subset: CD45RA+ positively selected. Every receptor here comes from a man aged 18 to 30 in good health. Some clones in this sample may be carry-over from other donors' samples.

The rearrangement joins TRBV6-6 to TRBJ2-5, with a tentative D call TRBD1 (7 bases). Germline V lookup: CDR1 MNHNY, CDR2 SVGAGI (reference sequence). The CDR3 totals 15 residues. The ends were cut back, 2 bases at V and 5 bases at J, with 15 bases in the middle. CDR3 region: CASSYRRGPRETQYF. In DNA form, the CDR3 reads TGTGCCAGCAGTTACAGGAGGGGGCCACGGGAGACCCAGTACTTC.

The chain uses TRBV29-1 and TRBJ2-5, with a tentative D call TRBD1 (6 bases). Trimming removed 7 bases from V and 2 bases from J, with 11 bases in between. The CDR3 sequence is 12 residues long. Germline lookup yields CDR1 SQVTM and CDR2 ANQGSEA. The CDR3 reads CSGSQGQETQYF. For the CDR3, the DNA is TGCAGCGGATCACAGGGACAAGAGACCCAGTACTTC.

Of note for this clone: Other nucleotide sequences from this sample produce the same CDR3. The chain is built from TRBV6-5 and TRBJ1-2; D is undetermined. Germline V gene lookup returns CDR1 MNHEY and CDR2 SVGAGI. With 5 bases removed from V and 2 bases from J, the gap between germline ends came to 6 bases. The CDR3 is 12 amino acids. This chain's CDR3 is CASSTGNYGYTF. The CDR3 DNA reads TGTGCCAGCAGTACGGGCAACTATGGCTACACCTTC.

This sequence joins TRBV4-2 and TRBJ2-3; 9 bases fit TRBD1. The length of the CDR3 is 17 residues. The germline CDR1 and CDR2 sequences are LGHNA and YNFKEQ. V was pared by 1 base and J by 3 bases, with 8 bases of the junction left unmatched. Here the CDR3 DNA reads TGTGCCAGCAGCCAAGCCCCCAACAGGGGGCGAACAGATACGCAGTATTTT. Its protein product is CASSQAPNRGRTDTQYF.

This chain connects TRBV5-1 to TRBJ2-3, with 8 bases identical to TRBD1. The CDR3 is 16 amino acids. In germline, CDR1 is SGHRS, CDR2 YFSETQ. With V trimmed by 0 bases and J by 3 bases, 6 bases remained unmatched. The CDR3 spells CASSLVGQGVTDTQYF. DNA for the CDR3: TGCGCCAGCAGCTTGGTAGGACAGGGTGTGACAGATACGCAGTATTTT.

The chain uses TRBV5-4 and TRBJ2-7; a possible D gene is TRBD2 (6 bases). The CDR3 totals 12 residues. The V gene lost 3 bases and the J gene lost 4 bases, with 8 bases spanning the gap. CDR1 SGHNT and CDR2 YYREEE come from the germline V gene (reference sequence). In DNA, the CDR3 is TGTGCCAGCAGCTACGGGACTTACGAGCAGTACTTC. Protein sequence: CASSYGTYEQYF. Drawing the rest from reference TRBV5-4 and TRBJ2-7, the complete variable domain is ETGVTQSPTHLIKTRGQQVTLRCSSQSGHNTVSWYQQALGQGPQFIFQYYREEENGRGNFPPRFSGLQFPNYSSELNVNALELDDSALYLCASSYGTYEQYFGPGTRLTVT.

This chain links TRBV9 with TRBJ1-1; no clear D gene. The germline V and J ends were trimmed by 0 bases and 11 bases, with 14 bases remaining between them. The CDR3 contains 13 residues. CDR1 and CDR2 from the germline V gene are SGDLS and YYNGEE. The CDR3 spells CASSVGPAERAFF. The CDR3 DNA follows: TGTGCCAGCAGCGTAGGACCAGCCGAACGGGCTTTCTTT. The variable domain in full, with the rest retrieved from reference TRBV9 and TRBJ1-1, is DSGVTQTPKHLITATGQRVTLRCSPRSGDLSVYWYQQSLDQGLQFLIQYYNGEERAKGNILERFSAQQFPDLHSELNLSSLELGDSALYFCASSVGPAERAFFGQGTRLTVV.

The chain joins TRBV2 to TRBJ2-5, with TRBD1 matching over 7 bases. V dropped 8 bases and J dropped 4; count of bases not matched to a gene: 7. This CDR3 spans 13 amino acids. Germline V gene sequence: CDR1 SNHLY, CDR2 FYNNEI. The chain's CDR3 is CASGTETRETQYF. The CDR3 DNA follows: TGTGCCAGCGGGACAGAAACTAGAGAGACCCAGTACTTC.

V gene TRBV7-9 combines with J gene TRBJ2-1; TRBD2 aligns across 10 bases. The germline gives CDR1 SEHNR, CDR2 FQNEAQ (reference sequence). The CDR3 is made up of 17 amino acids. Unmatched junction bases numbered 10, after V lost 4 bases and J lost 4 bases. The CDR3, as DNA: TGTGCCAGCAGCTGGGGACTAGCGCTCGAGGCGTACAATGAGCAGTTCTTC. It translates to CASSWGLALEAYNEQFF. The entire variable domain, with the rest obtained from reference TRBV7-9 and TRBJ2-1, is as follows: DTGVSQNPRHKITKRGQNVTFRCDPISEHNRLYWYRQTLGQGPEFLTYFQNEAQLEKSRLLSDRFSAERPKGSFSTLEIQRTEQGDSAMYLCASSWGLALEAYNEQFFGPGTRLTVL.

The V gene is TRBV7-2, the J gene TRBJ2-5; TRBD1 or TRBD2 may be the D gene (5 bases each). Trimming removed 2 bases at V and 2 bases at J, with 12 bases between. This CDR3 is 15 amino acids long. Germline loops: CDR1 SGHTA, CDR2 FQGNSA. The CDR3 spells CASSLSGTEQETQYF. DNA of the CDR3: TGTGCCAGCAGCTTATCCGGGACGGAGCAAGAGACCCAGTACTTC.

The genes are TRBV28 and TRBJ2-7, with 7 bases lining up with TRBD1. This CDR3 spans 19 amino acids. The J segment lost 3 bases and the V segment lost 7 bases, leaving 24 bases of the junction unmatched. The germline gives CDR1 MDHEN, CDR2 SYDVKM. The CDR3 DNA sequence: TGTGCCAGCAAATCCCTAAACTCCGCGACAGGGAATACGATCTACGAGCAGTACTTC. Encoded protein: CASKSLNSATGNTIYEQYF.

The genes are TRBV5-8 and TRBJ1-1; D perhaps matches TRBD1 (6 bases). The CDR3 spans 15 residues. Trimming removed 4 bases from V and 4 bases from J, with 17 bases in between. Germline V lookup: CDR1 SGHTS, CDR2 YDEGEE. Here the CDR3 reads CASSQFQGYGTEAFF. The CDR3 nucleotides read TGTGCCAGCAGCCAATTTCAGGGGTATGGCACTGAAGCTTTCTTT.

V is TRBV28 and J is TRBJ1-5; weak D call: TRBD1 (5 bases). This CDR3 is built from 16 residues. Germline loops: CDR1 MDHEN, CDR2 SYDVKM. V gave up 8 bases and J gave up 0 bases, with 17 bases separating them. The CDR3, as DNA: TGTGCCAGCGGGACCCCCGCGACAGCTAGCAATCAGCCCCAGCATTTT. Its translation is CASGTPATASNQPQHF. Full variable domain (outside the CDR3, taken from reference TRBV28 and TRBJ1-5): DVKVTQSSRYLVKRTGEKVFLECVQDMDHENMFWYRQDPGLGLRLIYFSYDVKMKEKGDIPEGYSVSREKKERFSLILESASTNQTSMYLCASGTPATASNQPQHFGDGTRLSIL.